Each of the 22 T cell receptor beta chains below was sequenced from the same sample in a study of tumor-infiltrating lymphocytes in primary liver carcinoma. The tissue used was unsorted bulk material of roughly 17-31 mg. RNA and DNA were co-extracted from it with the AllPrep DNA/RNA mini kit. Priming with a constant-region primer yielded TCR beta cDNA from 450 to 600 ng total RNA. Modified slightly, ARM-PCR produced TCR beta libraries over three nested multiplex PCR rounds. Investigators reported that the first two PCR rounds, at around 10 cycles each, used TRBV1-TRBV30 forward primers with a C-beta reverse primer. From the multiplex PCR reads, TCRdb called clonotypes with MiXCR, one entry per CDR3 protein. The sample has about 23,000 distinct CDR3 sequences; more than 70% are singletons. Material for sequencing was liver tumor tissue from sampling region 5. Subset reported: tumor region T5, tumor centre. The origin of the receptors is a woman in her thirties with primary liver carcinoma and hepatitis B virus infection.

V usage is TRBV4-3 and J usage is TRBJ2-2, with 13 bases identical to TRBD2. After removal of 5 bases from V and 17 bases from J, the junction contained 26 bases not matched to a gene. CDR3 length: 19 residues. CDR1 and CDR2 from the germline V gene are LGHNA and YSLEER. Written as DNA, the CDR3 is TGCGCCAGCAGCGTACTAGCGGGAGGGCCCCGTTCGAACCCGGGGAGTTGTTTTTTT. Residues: CASSVLAGGPRSNPGSCFF.

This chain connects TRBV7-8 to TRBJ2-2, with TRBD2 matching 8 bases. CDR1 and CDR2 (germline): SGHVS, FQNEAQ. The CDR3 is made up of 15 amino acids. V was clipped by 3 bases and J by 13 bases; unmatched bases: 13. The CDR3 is CASSFAGGGSWGLFF. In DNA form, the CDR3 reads TGTGCCAGCAGCTTTGCGGGAGGTGGATCCTGGGGGCTGTTTTTT.

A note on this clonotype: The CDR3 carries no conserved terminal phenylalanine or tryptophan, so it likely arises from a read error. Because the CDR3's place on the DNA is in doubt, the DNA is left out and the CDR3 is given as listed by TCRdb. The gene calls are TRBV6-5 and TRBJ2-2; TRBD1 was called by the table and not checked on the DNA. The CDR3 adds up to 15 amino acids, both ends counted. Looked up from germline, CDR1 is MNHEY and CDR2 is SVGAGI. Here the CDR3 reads CASSPRTWFTGELSS.

CDR3 nucleotide sequence: TGTGCCAGCAAGGGGCGCGTTAGTGAGCAGTTATTC. Its translation: CASKGRVSEQLF. V is TRBV21-1 and J is TRBJ2-1; the table names TRBD1, a call not compared with the DNA. TRBV21-1 is a pseudogene. The CDR3 contains 12 residues.

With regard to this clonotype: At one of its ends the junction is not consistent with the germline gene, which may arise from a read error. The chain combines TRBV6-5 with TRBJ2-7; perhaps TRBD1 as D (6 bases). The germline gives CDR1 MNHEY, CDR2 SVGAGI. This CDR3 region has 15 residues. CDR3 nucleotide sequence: TGTGCCAGCAATTACAAGGACAGCAGCTTCTACGAACAGTACTTC. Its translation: CASNYKDSSFYEQYF.

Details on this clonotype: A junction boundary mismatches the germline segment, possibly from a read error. The CDR3 bases are TGTGCCAGCAATGAAGGATCCCGGACGTCCGGTCGCGGGCAGTACTTC. Residues: CASNEGSRTSGRGQYF. The chain is built from TRBV6-1 and TRBJ2-7, with D unclear. The CDR3 loop spans 16 amino acids. Germline CDR1 is MNHNS and CDR2 is SASEGT.

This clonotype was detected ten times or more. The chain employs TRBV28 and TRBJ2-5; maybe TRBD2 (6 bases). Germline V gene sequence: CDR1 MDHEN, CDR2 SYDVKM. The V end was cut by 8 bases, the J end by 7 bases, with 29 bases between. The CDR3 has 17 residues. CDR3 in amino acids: CASATSRKLRGIWTQYF. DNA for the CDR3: TGTGCCAGCGCGACTAGTCGGAAACTTAGGGGTATTTGGACCCAGTACTTC.

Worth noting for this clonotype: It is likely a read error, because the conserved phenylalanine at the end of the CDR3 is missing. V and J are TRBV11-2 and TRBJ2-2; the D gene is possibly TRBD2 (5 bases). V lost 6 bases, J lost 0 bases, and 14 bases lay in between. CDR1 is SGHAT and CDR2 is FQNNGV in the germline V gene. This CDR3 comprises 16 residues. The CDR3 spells CASSLAGFANTGELFY. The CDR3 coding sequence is TGTGCCAGCAGTCTAGCTGGGTTCGCGAACACCGGGGAGCTGTTTTAT.

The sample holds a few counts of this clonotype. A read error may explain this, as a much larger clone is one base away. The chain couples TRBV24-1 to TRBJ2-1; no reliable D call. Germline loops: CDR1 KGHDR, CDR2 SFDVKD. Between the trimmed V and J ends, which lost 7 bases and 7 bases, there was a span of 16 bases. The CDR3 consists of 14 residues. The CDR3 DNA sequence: TGTGCCACCAGCCGTGGTGGAACGAGGAATGAGCAGTTCTTC. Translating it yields CATSRGGTRNEQFF.

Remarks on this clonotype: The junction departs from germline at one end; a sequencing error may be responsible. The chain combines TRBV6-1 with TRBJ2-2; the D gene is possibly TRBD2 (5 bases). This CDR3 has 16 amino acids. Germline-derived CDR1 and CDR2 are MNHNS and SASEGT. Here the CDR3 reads CASTERGGANTGELFF. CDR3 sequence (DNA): TGTGCCAGCACTGAACGCGGAGGAGCGAACACCGGGGAGCTGTTTTTC.

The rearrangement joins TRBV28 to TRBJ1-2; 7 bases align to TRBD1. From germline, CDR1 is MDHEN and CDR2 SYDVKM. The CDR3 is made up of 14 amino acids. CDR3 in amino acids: CTSSPAGQIYGYTF. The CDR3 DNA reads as TGTACGAGCAGTCCGGCGGGACAGATCTATGGCTACACCTTC.

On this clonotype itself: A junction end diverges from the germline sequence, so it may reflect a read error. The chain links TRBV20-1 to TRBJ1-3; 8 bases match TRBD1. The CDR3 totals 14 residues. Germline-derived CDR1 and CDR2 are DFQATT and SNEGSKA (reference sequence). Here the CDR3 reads CSAPGTGSGNSIYF. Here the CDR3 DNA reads TGCAGTGCTCCTGGGACAGGATCAGGAAACAGCATATATTTT.

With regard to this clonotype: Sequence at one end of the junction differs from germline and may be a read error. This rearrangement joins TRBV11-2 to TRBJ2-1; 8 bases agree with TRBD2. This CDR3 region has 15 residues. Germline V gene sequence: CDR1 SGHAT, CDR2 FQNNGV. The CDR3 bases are TGTGCTAGCAGCTTCGACATAGCGGGATCGGTTGAGCAGTTTTTC. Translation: CASSFDIAGSVEQFF.

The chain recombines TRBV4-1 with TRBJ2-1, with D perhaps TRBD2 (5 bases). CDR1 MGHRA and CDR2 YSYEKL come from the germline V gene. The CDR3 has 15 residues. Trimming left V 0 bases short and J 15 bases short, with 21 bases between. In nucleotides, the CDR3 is TGCGCCAGCAGCCAAGATGGTCTAGTGAGGGATGAGTGGTTCTTC. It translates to CASSQDGLVRDEWFF.

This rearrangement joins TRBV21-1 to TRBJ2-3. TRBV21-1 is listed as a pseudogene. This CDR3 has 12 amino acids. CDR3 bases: TGTGCCAGCAGAGTCAACACAGATACACAGTATTTT. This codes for CASRVNTDTQYF.

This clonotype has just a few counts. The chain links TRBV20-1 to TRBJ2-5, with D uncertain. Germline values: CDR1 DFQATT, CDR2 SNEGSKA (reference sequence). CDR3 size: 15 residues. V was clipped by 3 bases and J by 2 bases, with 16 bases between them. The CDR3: CSASIGGTLQETQYF. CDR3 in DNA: TGCAGTGCTAGTATTGGCGGAACTCTTCAAGAGACCCAGTACTTC.

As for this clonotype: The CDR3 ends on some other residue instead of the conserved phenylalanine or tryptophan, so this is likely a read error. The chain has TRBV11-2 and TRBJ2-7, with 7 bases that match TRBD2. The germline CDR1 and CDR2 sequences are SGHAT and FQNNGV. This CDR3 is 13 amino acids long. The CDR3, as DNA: TGTGCTAGCGTCCTGTCTAGCGGATACGGGCAGTACCTC. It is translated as CASVLSSGYGQYL.

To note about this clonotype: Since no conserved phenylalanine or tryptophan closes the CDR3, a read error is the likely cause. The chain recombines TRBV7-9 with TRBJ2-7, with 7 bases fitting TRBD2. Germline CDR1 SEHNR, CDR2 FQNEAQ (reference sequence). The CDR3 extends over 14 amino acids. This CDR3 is CTSSSGGLSYEQYL. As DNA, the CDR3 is TGTACCAGCAGCTCGGGAGGCCTCTCCTACGAACAGTACCTC.

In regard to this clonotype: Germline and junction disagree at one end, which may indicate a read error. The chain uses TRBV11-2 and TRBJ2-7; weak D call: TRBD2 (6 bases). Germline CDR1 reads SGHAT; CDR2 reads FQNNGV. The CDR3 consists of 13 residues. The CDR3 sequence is CVSSPPGRYVQYF. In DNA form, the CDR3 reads TGTGTCAGCAGCCCTCCGGGGAGGTACGTACAGTACTTC.

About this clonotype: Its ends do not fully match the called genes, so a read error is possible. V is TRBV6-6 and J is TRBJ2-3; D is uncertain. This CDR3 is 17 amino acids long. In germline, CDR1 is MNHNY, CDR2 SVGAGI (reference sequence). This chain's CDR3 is CASSYLTGPRRTDTQYF. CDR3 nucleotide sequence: TGCGCCAGCAGTTACCTGACCGGACCTCGACGCACAGATACGCAGTACTTT.

Here the CDR3 reads CASSLGRVYYGYTF. Written as DNA, the CDR3 is TGTGCCAGCAGTTTAGGGCGGGTGTACTATGGCTACACCTTC. J is TRBJ1-2 and V is TRBV28, with unresolved D. The CDR3 runs 14 residues. Trimming pared 2 bases from V and 3 bases from J, leaving 10 bases between. Germline V gene lookup returns CDR1 MDHEN and CDR2 SYDVKM.

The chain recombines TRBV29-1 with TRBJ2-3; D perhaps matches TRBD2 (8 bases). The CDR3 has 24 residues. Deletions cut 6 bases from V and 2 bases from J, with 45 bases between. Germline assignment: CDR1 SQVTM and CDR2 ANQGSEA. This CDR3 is CSVEQIQGRQGSEETSGVTDTQYF. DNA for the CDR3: TGCAGCGTAGAGCAGATACAAGGCCGACAGGGTTCGGAGGAAACTAGCGGAGTCACAGATACGCAGTATTTT.